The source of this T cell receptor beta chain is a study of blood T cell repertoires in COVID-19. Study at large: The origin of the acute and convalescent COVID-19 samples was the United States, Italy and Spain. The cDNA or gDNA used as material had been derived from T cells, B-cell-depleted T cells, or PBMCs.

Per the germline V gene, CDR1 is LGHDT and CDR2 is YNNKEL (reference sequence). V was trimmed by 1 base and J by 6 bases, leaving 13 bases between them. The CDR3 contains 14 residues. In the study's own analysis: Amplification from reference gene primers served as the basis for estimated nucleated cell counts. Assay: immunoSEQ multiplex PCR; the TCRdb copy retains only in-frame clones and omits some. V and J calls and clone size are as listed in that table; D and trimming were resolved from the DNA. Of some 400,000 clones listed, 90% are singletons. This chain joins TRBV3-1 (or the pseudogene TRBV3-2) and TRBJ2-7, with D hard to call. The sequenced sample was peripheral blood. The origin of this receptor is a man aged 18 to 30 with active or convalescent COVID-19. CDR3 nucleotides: TGTGCCAGCAGCCAAGGTGGGTCCACGGGCGAGCAGTACTTC. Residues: CASSQGGSTGEQYF.